This TCR beta chain emerged from a study of T-cell reconstitution after alpha-beta-depleted transplantation in children (dated by TCRdb to 2016 to 2018). For the study in its entirety: The study quantitatively tracked T-cell immune reconstitution after TCRalphabeta/CD19-depleted allogeneic hematopoietic cell transplantation in children using TCR repertoire profiling.

This clonotype was seen ten or more times. The clone's antigen remains unknown. No much larger clonotype is one base removed from it; base qualities were not supplied. V is clipped by 0 bases and J by 11 bases, and the sequence between their germline boundaries is 19 bases long. Via the germline V gene (reference sequence), CDR1 is DFQATT and CDR2 SNEGSKA. From the cysteine through the phenylalanine, the CDR3 covers 14 amino acids. CDR3 DNA only is kept here, 42 bases in frame from base 1. Library preparation was by PCR. The sample was run on an Illumina HiSeq 2500. To normalize quantification of the TCRbeta repertoire, the TCR libraries were built with molecular barcoding that relied on unique molecular identifiers. TCRdb took the public reads, trimmed them with fastp at Q25, ran MiXCR for clone calling and kept in-frame beta chains. Identical CDR3 proteins give one entry, which carries the most common genes and DNA. Within this sample are 640,000 or so distinct CDR3 sequences, with roughly 15% of them counted one time only. The biggest ten clones account for approximately 1% of the sample.

Sequences were derived from PBMCs from the stem cell graft donor, sampled from the stem cell graft. Recombination joined TRBV20-1 with TRBJ1-1; perhaps TRBD1 is the D gene, with 6 bases matching. The sequence derives from a human donor who donated a stem cell graft to a child with acute myeloid leukemia. The CDR3 protein sequence reads: CSARDPQGGSNAFF. The DNA reads as follows: TGCAGTGCTAGAGATCCACAGGGAGGGAGTAATGCTTTCTTT.